Listed below are T cell receptor beta chains from one sample, sequenced in a study of shared clonotypes between healthy human individuals. Data came from immunoSEQ multiplex PCR; TCRdb stores just in-frame clones and leaves some out. The sample carries under 1 million clones, roughly 96% recorded once. The sequenced sample was naive CD8+ T cells sorted from blood. Receptors were obtained from a man aged 25-45 years in good health. Each CDR3 is given with its conserved first and last residue.

cdr3_length,j_call,v_call,cdr3_aa
16,TRBJ1-2,TRBV5-4,CASSSGLDRYDYGYTF
12,TRBJ2-7,TRBV27,CASSPSVREQYF
12,TRBJ1-1,TRBV12-5,CASAYSGGEAFF
10,TRBJ2-3,TRBV27,CASFTDTQYF
15,TRBJ2-3,TRBV15,CATSSPVFGTDTQYF
15,TRBJ2-1,TRBV9,CASSLTGGRGNEQFF
14,TRBJ2-5,TRBV5-6,CASSLRGHWETQYF
15,TRBJ2-7,TRBV11-2,CASSSKPASHYEQYF
13,TRBJ2-1,TRBV7-9,CASSADLNNEQFF
15,TRBJ2-1,TRBV9,CASSYREVMSNEQFF
17,TRBJ2-1,TRBV7-9,CASSSILSGTILHEQFF
13,TRBJ2-7,TRBV27,CAGGPTGHYEQYF
12,TRBJ2-2,TRBV2,CASSPGLGELFF
15,TRBJ2-7,TRBV27,CASSLSIGTPYEQYF
14,TRBJ2-7,TRBV18,CASSTRDSSYEQYF
17,TRBJ1-4,TRBV4-1,CASSPPQEVGVDEKLFF
14,TRBJ2-5,TRBV7-2,CASSLGRWRETQYF
12,TRBJ2-7,TRBV5-6,CASSPQGREQYF
13,TRBJ2-1,TRBV5-4,CASSVGGRDEQFF
15,TRBJ2-7,TRBV19,CASSIVTGGADEQYF
17,TRBJ1-1,TRBV4-2,CASIGSRELGGSTEAFF
13,TRBJ1-4,TRBV28,CASSLSGWEKLFF
16,TRBJ2-7,TRBV28,CASSSSGTGREYEQYF
15,TRBJ2-5,TRBV5-4,CASSFMAGGRETQYF
13,TRBJ1-5,TRBV7-3,CASSLTNTQPQHF
14,TRBJ2-1,TRBV11-2,CASSFTGQNNEQFF
12,TRBJ2-1,TRBV7-9,CATRGSVIEQFF
12,TRBJ2-7,TRBV2,CASRGRMYEQYF
15,TRBJ2-7,TRBV11-2,CASSRAVASAYEQYF
16,TRBJ1-2,TRBV2,CASSDRDRRANYGYTF
19,TRBJ1-1,TRBV28,CASSLSGTADHPGDTEAFF
13,TRBJ2-1,TRBV28,CASTRAPKNEQFF
13,TRBJ2-3,TRBV5-1,CASSEVVPDTQYF
17,TRBJ2-2,TRBV19,CASSRPGLAGSTGELFF
12,TRBJ1-1,TRBV7-6,CASSSFRTEAFF
13,TRBJ2-7,TRBV19,CASSSGSFYEQYF
14,TRBJ2-5,TRBV9,CASSVAGSQETQYF
15,TRBJ2-1,TRBV2,CASSEFLAGVDEQFF
14,TRBJ2-5,TRBV30,CAWTSVAIQETQYF
16,TRBJ2-1,TRBV4-1,CASRLARAPIYNEQFF
15,TRBJ2-7,TRBV29-1,CSVEASGTPSYEQYF
16,TRBJ1-4,TRBV27,CASSPEGHADHEKLFF
13,TRBJ1-2,TRBV14,CASSQDWGYGYTF
12,TRBJ2-7,TRBV5-4,CASSFGTYEQYF
15,TRBJ2-2,TRBV5-1,CASSLAQGNTGELFF
13,TRBJ2-2,TRBV11-1,CASSLALPGELFF